Included here is one T cell receptor (beta chain) sequence, with context. This sample stems from a study of blood T cell repertoires in COVID-19. Study in general: Some COVID-19 samples were acute and others convalescent; all came from the United States, Italy and Spain.

As processed by the authors: Estimation of nucleated cell counts relied on the amplification of reference gene primers. Profiled with immunoSEQ multiplex PCR; TCRdb holds only in-frame clones, not every one. Clone size and the V and J calls come from that table; the DNA yielded D and trimming. The sample has some 220,000 clones; around 82% are singletons. CDR1 MDHEN and CDR2 SYDVKM come from the germline V gene. The CDR3 is 12 residues long. V lost 5 bases, J lost 5 bases, and 10 bases lay in between. The chain carries TRBV28 and TRBJ2-7; maybe TRBD2 (5 bases). The receptor was derived from a human donor in a cohort sampled during active COVID-19. Sequenced material: peripheral blood. The CDR3 region is CASSNWRNEQYF. The CDR3 nucleotides read TGTGCCAGCAGTAATTGGAGGAACGAGCAGTACTTC. Using reference TRBV28 and TRBJ2-7 for the parts outside the CDR3, the full variable domain is DVKVTQSSRYLVKRTGEKVFLECVQDMDHENMFWYRQDPGLGLRLIYFSYDVKMKEKGDIPEGYSVSREKKERFSLILESASTNQTSMYLCASSNWRNEQYFGPGTRLTVT.